This TCR beta chain appears in the sequencing data of a study of read filtering for tumor transcriptome and immune sequencing. Study-wide context: Whole-transcriptome libraries were prepared after DNase treatment. General observations from the study: Approximately 79% of IR-seq clonotypes had a single read, yet these held approximately 3.7% of reads.

Every patient had bone marrow sampled while the disease was active. The library was built from 400 ng RNA with molecular barcoded adaptors for alpha/delta and beta/gamma chains. TCRdb ran MiXCR on the reads and lists one entry per CDR3 protein. The repertoire holds around 20,000 distinct CDR3 sequences, with roughly a fifth as singletons. Germline assignment: CDR1 LNHDA and CDR2 SQIVND (reference sequence). The trim removed 5 bases at V and 8 bases at J, leaving 3 bases unmatched. This CDR3 region has 12 residues. This clonotype came up a few times. The antigen remains undetermined. The chain carries TRBV19 and TRBJ2-1; TRBD2 aligns across 7 bases. The sample taken for sequencing was a population of CD138-negative cells sorted from bone marrow. The TCR sequence derives from a donor older than 35 with multiple myeloma. The CDR3: CASSGGVDEQFF. The CDR3 nucleotides read TGTGCCAGTAGTGGGGGGGTTGATGAGCAGTTCTTC.